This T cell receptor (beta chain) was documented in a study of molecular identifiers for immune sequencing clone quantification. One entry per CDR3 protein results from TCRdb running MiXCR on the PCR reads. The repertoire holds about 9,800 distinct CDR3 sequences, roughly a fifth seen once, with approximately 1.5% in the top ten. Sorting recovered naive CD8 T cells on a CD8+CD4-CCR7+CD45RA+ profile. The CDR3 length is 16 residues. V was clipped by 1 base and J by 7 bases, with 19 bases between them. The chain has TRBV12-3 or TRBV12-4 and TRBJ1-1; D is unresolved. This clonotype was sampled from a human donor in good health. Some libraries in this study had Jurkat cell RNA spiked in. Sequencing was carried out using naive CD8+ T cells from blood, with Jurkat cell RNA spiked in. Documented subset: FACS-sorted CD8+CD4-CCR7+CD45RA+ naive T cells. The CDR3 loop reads CASSLDYSGAAGEAFF. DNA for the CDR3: TGTGCCAGCAGTTTAGATTATTCGGGAGCCGCCGGTGAAGCTTTCTTT.